This T cell receptor (beta chain) was recorded in a study of T cell changes during pregnancy in multiple sclerosis. Libraries were prepared by immunoSEQ multiplex PCR; TCRdb keeps only in-frame clonotypes and omits some of them. The data contain about 42,000 clones, roughly 80% of them singletons. V lost 4 bases to trimming and J lost 2 bases, with 8 bases between them. The CDR3 has 13 amino acids. Germline V gene lookup returns CDR1 MNHEY and CDR2 SMNVEV (reference sequence). The sequenced sample was CD4+ T cells from peripheral blood mononuclear cells, obtained before pregnancy. The clonotype originates from a female donor with multiple sclerosis, enrolled in a pregnancy study. The V and J genes are TRBV27 and TRBJ1-1; TRBD1 is a possible D gene (6 bases). The CDR3 sequence: CASSSGQNTEAFF. The CDR3 DNA sequence: TGTGCCAGCAGTTCGGGACAAAACACTGAAGCTTTCTTT.